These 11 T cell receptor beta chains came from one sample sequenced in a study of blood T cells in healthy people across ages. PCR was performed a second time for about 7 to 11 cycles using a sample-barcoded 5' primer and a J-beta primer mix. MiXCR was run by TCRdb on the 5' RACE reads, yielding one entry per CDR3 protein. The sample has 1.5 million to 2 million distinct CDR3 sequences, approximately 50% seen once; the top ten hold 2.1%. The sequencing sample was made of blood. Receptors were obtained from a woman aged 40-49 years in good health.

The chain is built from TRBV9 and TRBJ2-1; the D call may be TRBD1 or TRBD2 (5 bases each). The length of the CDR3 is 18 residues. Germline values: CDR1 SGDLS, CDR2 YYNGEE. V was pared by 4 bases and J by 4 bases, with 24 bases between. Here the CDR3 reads CASSPSELTGTQYNEQFF. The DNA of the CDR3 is TGTGCCAGCAGCCCGTCCGAGCTAACTGGGACCCAATACAATGAGCAGTTCTTC.

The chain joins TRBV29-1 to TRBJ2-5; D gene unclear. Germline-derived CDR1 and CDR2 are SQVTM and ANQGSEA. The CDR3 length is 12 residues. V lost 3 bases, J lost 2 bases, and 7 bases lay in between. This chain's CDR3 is CSVDTTQETQYF. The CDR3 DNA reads TGCAGCGTTGATACTACGCAAGAGACCCAGTACTTC.

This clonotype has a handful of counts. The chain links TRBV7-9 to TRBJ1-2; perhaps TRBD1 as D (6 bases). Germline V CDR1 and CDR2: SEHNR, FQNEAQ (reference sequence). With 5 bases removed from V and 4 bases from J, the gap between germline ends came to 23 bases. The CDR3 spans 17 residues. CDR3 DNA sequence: TGTGCCAGCAGCCCCCACCGGGGGGCTCCGGGTAGCTATGGCTACACCTTC. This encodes CASSPHRGAPGSYGYTF.

In DNA form, the CDR3 reads TGCGCCAGCAACAGGGGGCTAGGTGAGCAGTTCTTC. This translates into CASNRGLGEQFF. The chain carries TRBV5-1 and TRBJ2-1, with 9 bases identical to TRBD1. Looked up from germline, CDR1 is SGHRS and CDR2 is YFSETQ. After removal of 6 bases from V and 9 bases from J, the junction contained 4 bases not matched to a gene. This CDR3 has 12 residues.

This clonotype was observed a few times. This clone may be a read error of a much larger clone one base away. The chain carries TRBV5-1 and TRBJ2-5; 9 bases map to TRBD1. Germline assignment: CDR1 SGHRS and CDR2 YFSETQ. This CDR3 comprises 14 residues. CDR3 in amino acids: CASSSQDRGETQYF. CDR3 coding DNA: TGTGCCAGCAGCTCCCAGGACAGGGGAGAGACCCAGTACTTC.

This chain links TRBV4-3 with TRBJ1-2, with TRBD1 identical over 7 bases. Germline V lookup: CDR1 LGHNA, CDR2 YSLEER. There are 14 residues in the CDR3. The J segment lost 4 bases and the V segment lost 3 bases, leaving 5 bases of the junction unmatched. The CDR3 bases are TGCGCCAGCAGCCAGGAGGGACAGTTCTATGGCTACACCTTC. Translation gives CASSQEGQFYGYTF.

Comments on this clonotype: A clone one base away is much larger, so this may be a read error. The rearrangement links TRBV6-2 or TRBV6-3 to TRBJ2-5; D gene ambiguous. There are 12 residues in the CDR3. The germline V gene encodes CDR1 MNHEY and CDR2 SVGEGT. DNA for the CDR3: TGTGCCAGCAGTTACTCCCAAGGGACCCAGTACTTC. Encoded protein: CASSYSQGTQYF.

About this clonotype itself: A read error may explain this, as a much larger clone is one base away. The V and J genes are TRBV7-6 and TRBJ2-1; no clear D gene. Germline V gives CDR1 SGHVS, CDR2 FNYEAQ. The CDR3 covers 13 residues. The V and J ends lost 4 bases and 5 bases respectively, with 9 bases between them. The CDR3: CASSSLSNNEQFF. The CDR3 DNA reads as TGTGCCAGCAGCTCCCTTTCCAACAATGAGCAGTTCTTC.

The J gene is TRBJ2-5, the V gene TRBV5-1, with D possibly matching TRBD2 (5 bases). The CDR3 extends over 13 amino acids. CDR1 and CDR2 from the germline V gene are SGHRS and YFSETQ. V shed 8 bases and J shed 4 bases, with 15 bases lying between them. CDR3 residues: CARSGQPGETQYF. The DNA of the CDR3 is TGCGCCAGGAGCGGCCAACCGGGAGAGACCCAGTACTTC.

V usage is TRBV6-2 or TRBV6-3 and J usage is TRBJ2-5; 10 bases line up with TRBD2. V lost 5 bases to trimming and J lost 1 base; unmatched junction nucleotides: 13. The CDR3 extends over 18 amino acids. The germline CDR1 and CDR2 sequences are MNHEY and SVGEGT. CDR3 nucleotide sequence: TGTGCCAGCAGTAACAGGCTACGAGCGGGGGGGCTCCAAGAGACCCAGTACTTC. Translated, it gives CASSNRLRAGGLQETQYF.

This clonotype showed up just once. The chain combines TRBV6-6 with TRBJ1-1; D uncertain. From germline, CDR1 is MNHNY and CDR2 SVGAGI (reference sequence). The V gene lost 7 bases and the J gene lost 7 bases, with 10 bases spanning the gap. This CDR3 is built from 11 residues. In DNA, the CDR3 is TGTGCCAGCACCCCCGGGCGTGAAGCTTTCTTT. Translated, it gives CASTPGREAFF.